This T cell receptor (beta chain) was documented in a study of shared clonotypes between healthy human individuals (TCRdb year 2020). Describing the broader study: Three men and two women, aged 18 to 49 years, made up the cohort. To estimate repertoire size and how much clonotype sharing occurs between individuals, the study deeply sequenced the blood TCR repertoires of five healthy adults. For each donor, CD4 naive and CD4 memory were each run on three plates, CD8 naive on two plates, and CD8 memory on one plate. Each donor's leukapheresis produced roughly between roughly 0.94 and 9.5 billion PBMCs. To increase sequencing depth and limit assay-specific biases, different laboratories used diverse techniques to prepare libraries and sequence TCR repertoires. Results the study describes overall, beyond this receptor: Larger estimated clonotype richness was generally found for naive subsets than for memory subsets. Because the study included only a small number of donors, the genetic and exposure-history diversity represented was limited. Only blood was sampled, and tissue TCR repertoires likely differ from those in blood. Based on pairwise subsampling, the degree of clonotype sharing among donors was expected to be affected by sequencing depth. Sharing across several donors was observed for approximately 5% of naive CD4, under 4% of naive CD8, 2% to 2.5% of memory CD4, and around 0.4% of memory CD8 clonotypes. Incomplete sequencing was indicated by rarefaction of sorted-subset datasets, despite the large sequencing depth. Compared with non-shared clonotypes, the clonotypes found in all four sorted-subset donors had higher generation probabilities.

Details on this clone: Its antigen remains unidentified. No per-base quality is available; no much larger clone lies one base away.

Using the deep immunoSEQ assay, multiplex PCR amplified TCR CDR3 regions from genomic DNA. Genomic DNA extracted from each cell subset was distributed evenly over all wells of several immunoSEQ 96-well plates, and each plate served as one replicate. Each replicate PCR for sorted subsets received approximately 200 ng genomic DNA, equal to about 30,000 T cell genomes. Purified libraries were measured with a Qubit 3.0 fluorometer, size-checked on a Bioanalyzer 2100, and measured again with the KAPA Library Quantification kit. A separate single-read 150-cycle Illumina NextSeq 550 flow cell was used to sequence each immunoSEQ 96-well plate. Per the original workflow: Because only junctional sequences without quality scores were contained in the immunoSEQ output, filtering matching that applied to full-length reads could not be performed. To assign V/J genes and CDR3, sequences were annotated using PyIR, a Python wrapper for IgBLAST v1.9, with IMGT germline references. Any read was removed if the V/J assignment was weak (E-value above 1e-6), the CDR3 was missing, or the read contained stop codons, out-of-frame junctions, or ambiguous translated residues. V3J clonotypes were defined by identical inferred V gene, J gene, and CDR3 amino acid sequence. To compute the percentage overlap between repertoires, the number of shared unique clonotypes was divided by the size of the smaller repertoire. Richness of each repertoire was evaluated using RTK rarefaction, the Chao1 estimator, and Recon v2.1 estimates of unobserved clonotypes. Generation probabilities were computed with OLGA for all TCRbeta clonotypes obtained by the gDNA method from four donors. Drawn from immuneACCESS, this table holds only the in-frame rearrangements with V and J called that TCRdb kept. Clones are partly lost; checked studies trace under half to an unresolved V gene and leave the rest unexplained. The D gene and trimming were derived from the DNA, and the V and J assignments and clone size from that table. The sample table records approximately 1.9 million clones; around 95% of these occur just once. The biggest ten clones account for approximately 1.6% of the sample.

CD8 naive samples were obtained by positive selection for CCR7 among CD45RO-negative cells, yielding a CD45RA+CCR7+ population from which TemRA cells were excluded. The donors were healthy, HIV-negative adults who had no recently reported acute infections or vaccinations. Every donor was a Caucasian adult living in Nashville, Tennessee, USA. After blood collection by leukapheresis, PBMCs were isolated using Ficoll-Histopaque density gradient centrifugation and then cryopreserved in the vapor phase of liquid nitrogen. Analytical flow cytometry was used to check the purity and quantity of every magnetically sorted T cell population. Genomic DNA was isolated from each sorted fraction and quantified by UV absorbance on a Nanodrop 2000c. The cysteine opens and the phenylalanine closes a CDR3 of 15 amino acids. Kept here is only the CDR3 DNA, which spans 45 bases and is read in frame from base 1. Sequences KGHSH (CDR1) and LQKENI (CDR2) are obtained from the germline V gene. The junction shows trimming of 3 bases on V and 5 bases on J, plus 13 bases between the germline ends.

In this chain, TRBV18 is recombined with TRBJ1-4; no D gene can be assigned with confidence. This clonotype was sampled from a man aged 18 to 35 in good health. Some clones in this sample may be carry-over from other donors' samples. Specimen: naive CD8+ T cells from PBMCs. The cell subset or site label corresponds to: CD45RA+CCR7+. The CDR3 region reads CASSPFRRANEKLFF. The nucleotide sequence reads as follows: TGTGCCAGCTCACCCTTCCGACGGGCAAATGAAAAACTGTTTTTT.